This T cell receptor beta chain was sequenced in a study of T-cell reconstitution after alpha-beta-depleted transplantation in children. In this sample, this clonotype turned up many times. One junction end disagrees with the germline gene, perhaps due to a read error. Unique molecular identifiers were built into the TCRbeta library. A single record per CDR3 protein comes from TCRdb applying MiXCR to the PCR reads. The data show about 610,000 distinct CDR3 sequences, 8% to 11% seen once. The germline V gene encodes CDR1 SQVTM and CDR2 ANQGSEA. The length of the CDR3 is 13 residues. The TCR was taken from a human donor who donated a stem cell graft to a child with acute myeloid leukemia. The J gene is TRBJ1-2, the V gene TRBV29-1; 9 bases are a match to TRBD1. Specimen: PBMCs from the stem cell graft donor, collected from the stem cell graft. The CDR3 is CSVGDRVNHGYTF. The DNA for the CDR3 is TGCAGCGTTGGGGACAGGGTTAACCATGGCTACACCTTC.